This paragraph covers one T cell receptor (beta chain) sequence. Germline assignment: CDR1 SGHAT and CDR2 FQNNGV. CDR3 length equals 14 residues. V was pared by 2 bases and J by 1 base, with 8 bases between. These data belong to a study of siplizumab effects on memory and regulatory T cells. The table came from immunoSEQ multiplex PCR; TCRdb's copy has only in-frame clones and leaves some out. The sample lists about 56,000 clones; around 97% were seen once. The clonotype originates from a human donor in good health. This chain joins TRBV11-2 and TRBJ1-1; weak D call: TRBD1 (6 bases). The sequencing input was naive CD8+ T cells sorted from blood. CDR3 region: CASSLIRGNTEAFF. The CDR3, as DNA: TGTGCCAGCAGCTTAATCAGGGGGAACACTGAAGCTTTCTTT.